What follows is one T cell receptor (beta chain) and its context. Its target is not known. These data belong to a study of cytomegalovirus exposure and HLA in healthy donors. Study details: Membership in the Caucasian-associated ancestry cluster was found for about 80% of fewer than 450 genotyped donors. Study-wide results and limits: In a later analysis, V- and J-gene trimming of beta chains associated with a DCLRE1C missense variant, replicated independently.

Regarding donors, all were healthy bone marrow donors. Germline CDR1 and CDR2: MNHEY and SVGAGI. Trimming stripped 6 bases from V and 2 bases from J, with 17 bases between. The CDR3 runs 15 residues. It was with 60 Vbeta and 13 Jbeta primers that the PCR ran. The repertoire was sequenced with immunoSEQ multiplex PCR; TCRdb's copy has only in-frame clones and lacks some. The sample includes 150,000 or so clones, around 73% of them seen just once. Sequencing input: PBMCs. This sequence originates from a woman aged 18-35 years in good health and CMV-seronegative. V usage is TRBV6-5 and J usage is TRBJ2-7; tentatively, D is TRBD2 (6 bases). CDR3 nucleotide sequence: TGTGCCAGCAGACCTAGCGCGGGGAGTCCCTACGAGCAGTACGTC. Translated: CASRPSAGSPYEQYV.